The 28 T cell receptor beta chains below come from one sample, sequenced in a study of blood T cell repertoires in COVID-19. Sequenced by immunoSEQ multiplex PCR; TCRdb stores in-frame clones only, minus some. The top ten hold roughly 16% of the sample, which has 60,000 to 65,000 clones, roughly 84% seen once. Sequenced: peripheral blood. These receptor sequences come from a man between 60 and 75 years old with COVID-19, enrolled during active disease.

The table lists this clone with a few counts. V and J are TRBV3-1 (or the pseudogene TRBV3-2) and TRBJ1-1, with 7 bases lining up with TRBD1. The CDR3 consists of 13 residues. Germline V CDR1 and CDR2: LGHDT, YNNKEL (reference sequence). J gave up 6 bases and V 6 bases, and 7 bases lay outside the gene matches. The CDR3 DNA reads TGTGCCAGCAGTCGACAGGGAGTCTCTGAAGCTTTCTTT. Amino acid sequence: CASSRQGVSEAFF.

The J gene is TRBJ1-2, the V gene TRBV5-6; D is perhaps TRBD1 (6 bases). The germline V gene has CDR1 SGHDT and CDR2 YYEEEE. The CDR3 sequence is 15 residues long. Trimming took off 4 bases at V and 2 bases at J, with 15 bases between the two ends. The CDR3 protein is CASSPGAGSNYGYTF. CDR3 DNA: TGTGCCAGCAGCCCAGGGGCGGGCAGCAACTATGGCTACACCTTC.

The rearrangement links TRBV19 to TRBJ2-7; TRBD1 matches 7 bases. CDR1 LNHDA and CDR2 SQIVND come from the germline V gene (reference sequence). The CDR3 spans 13 residues. The junction had 3 bases not matched to a gene; V was cut back by 5 bases and J by 2 bases. The CDR3 protein is CASSLGTAYEQYF. CDR3 DNA: TGTGCCAGTAGTTTGGGGACAGCCTACGAGCAGTACTTC.

This clone showed up many times. The chain joins TRBV5-1 to TRBJ2-2, with D perhaps TRBD1 (6 bases). CDR1 is SGHRS and CDR2 is YFSETQ in the germline V gene. This CDR3 comprises 15 residues. Trimming pared 4 bases from V and 6 bases from J, leaving 16 bases between. The CDR3 DNA sequence: TGCGCCAGCAGCCTCCGGGACAAGACATCCGGGGAGCTGTTTTTT. This gives the protein CASSLRDKTSGELFF.

This rearrangement joins TRBV9 to TRBJ2-1; 9 nucleotides agree with TRBD2. The length of the CDR3 is 15 residues. V trimming: 4 bases; J trimming: 9 bases; junction bases outside the gene matches: 11. Germline CDR1 SGDLS, CDR2 YYNGEE. The CDR3 region is CASSLRTSVGGEQFF. The CDR3 nucleotides read TGTGCCAGCAGCCTACGGACTAGCGTGGGGGGTGAGCAGTTCTTC.

Only one count was recorded for this clone. The V gene is TRBV2, the J gene TRBJ2-5, with D unclear. The V end was cut by 3 bases, the J end by 8 bases, with 7 bases between. The germline gives CDR1 SNHLY, CDR2 FYNNEI. This CDR3 is 11 amino acids long. CDR3 sequence reads: CASSEMGTQYF. CDR3 nucleotides: TGTGCCAGCAGTGAGATGGGCACCCAGTACTTC.

The chain combines TRBV11-3 with TRBJ2-3, with 16 bases identical to TRBD2. The CDR3 is made up of 18 amino acids. V dropped 3 bases and J dropped 1; count of bases not matched to a gene: 4. Germline V gene sequence: CDR1 SGHNT, CDR2 YENEEA. The CDR3 DNA sequence: TGTGCCAGCAGCTTGGGACTAGCGGGAGGGGGGGGCACAGATACGCAGTATTTT. Its translation: CASSLGLAGGGGTDTQYF.

The chain uses TRBV7-2 and TRBJ2-7; D is unclear. The germline V gene has CDR1 SGHTA and CDR2 FQGNSA. This CDR3 is built from 15 residues. Trimming left V 3 bases short and J 0 bases short, with 12 bases between. As DNA, the CDR3 is TGTGCCAGCAGCTTGATGGGCGTCCCCTCCTACGAGCAGTACTTC. As protein: CASSLMGVPSYEQYF.

This clone has just a few counts. V gene TRBV27 combines with J gene TRBJ1-1; TRBD1 agrees at 8 bases. This CDR3 region has 15 residues. Germline V lookup: CDR1 MNHEY, CDR2 SMNVEV (reference sequence). J lost 3 bases, V lost 5 bases, and 8 bases had no gene match. As DNA, the CDR3 is TGTGCCAGCAGTCAGCGACAGGGGAAGGACACTGAAGCTTTCTTT. Translating gives CASSQRQGKDTEAFF.

The rearrangement uses TRBV5-4 and TRBJ1-3; 10 bases are shared with TRBD1. Germline V gene data show CDR1 as SGHNT and CDR2 as YYREEE (reference sequence). The J segment lost 4 bases and the V segment lost 2 bases, leaving 3 bases of the junction unmatched. The CDR3 covers 15 residues. CDR3 nucleotide sequence: TGTGCCAGCAGCTTTGGGACAGGGGTAGGAAACACCATATATTTT. It codes for CASSFGTGVGNTIYF.

The rearrangement uses TRBV7-9 and TRBJ2-1, with 11 nucleotides matching TRBD2. The CDR3 length is 14 residues. The trim removed 6 bases at V and 6 bases at J, leaving 4 bases unmatched. Per the germline V gene, CDR1 is SEHNR and CDR2 is FQNEAQ (reference sequence). The CDR3 spells CASRLAGDPNEQFF. CDR3 nucleotide sequence: TGTGCCAGCAGACTAGCGGGAGACCCCAATGAGCAGTTCTTC.

V and J are TRBV5-1 and TRBJ1-3, with TRBD1 matching 8 bases. V was pared by 4 bases and J by 4 bases, with 10 bases of the junction left unmatched. CDR1 is SGHRS and CDR2 is YFSETQ in the germline V gene. The CDR3 runs 16 residues. DNA for the CDR3: TGCGCCAGCAGCGCCCGGATCCGGGACAGGGGAAACACCATATATTTT. It is translated as CASSARIRDRGNTIYF.

V is TRBV5-1 and J is TRBJ1-6, with D possibly matching TRBD1 (6 bases). The germline V gene has CDR1 SGHRS and CDR2 YFSETQ. Trimming cost V 4 bases and J 10 bases, with 12 bases left between them. CDR3 length: 13 residues. CDR3 DNA sequence: TGCGCCAGCAGCCTTAACAGGGACTCACCCCTCCACTTT. Translation gives CASSLNRDSPLHF.

Here the CDR3 DNA reads TGTGCCAGCAGCTTATACCGACAGGGCCGGGACACTGAAGCTTTCTTT. This sequence encodes CASSLYRQGRDTEAFF. The chain links TRBV7-9 to TRBJ1-1; TRBD1 matches at 7 bases. Trimming took 2 bases from V and 3 from J; bases not matched to a gene: 9. Germline CDR1 is SEHNR and CDR2 is FQNEAQ (reference sequence). This CDR3 has 16 residues.

V usage is TRBV6-6 and J usage is TRBJ1-4; D might be TRBD1 (5 bases). CDR3 length: 17 residues. The V end was cut by 5 bases, the J end by 5 bases, with 21 bases between. CDR1 is MNHNY, CDR2 SVGAGI, per germline (reference sequence). CDR3 bases: TGTGCCAGCAGTCCACCAGCGGGGGGGAAAGGGAATGAAAAACTGTTTTTT. It translates to CASSPPAGGKGNEKLFF.

V gene TRBV7-3 combines with J gene TRBJ2-3; D possibly corresponds to TRBD2 (5 bases). Trimming stripped 2 bases from V and 6 bases from J, with 12 bases between. The CDR3 totals 14 residues. The germline V gene encodes CDR1 SGHTA and CDR2 FQGTGA. The CDR3 bases are TGTGCCAGCAGCTTAGCCGCGGGCGTGGATACGCAGTATTTT. Translated, it gives CASSLAAGVDTQYF.

This clone was seen only once. The V and J genes are TRBV30 and TRBJ2-7, with 7 bases fitting TRBD1. The CDR3 totals 14 residues. V was clipped by 2 bases and J by 3 bases; unmatched bases: 7. The germline V gene has CDR1 GTSNPN and CDR2 SVGIG (reference sequence). As DNA, the CDR3 is TGTGCCTGGAGTCCCACAGGGGAAAACTACGAGCAGTACTTC. This encodes CAWSPTGENYEQYF.

The chain recombines TRBV12-3 or TRBV12-4 with TRBJ1-2; no firm D call. Trimming shortened V by 2 bases and J by 6 bases, and 10 bases separated the two germline ends. This CDR3 is built from 13 residues. The CDR3 DNA is TGTGCCAGCAGTTTACGGGTGGAGGATGGCTACACCTTC. The encoded protein is CASSLRVEDGYTF.

The chain employs TRBV7-3 and TRBJ2-2; TRBD2 aligns across 14 bases. Germline V gives CDR1 SGHTA, CDR2 FQGTGA. V lost 9 bases to trimming and J lost 4 bases; unmatched junction nucleotides: 1. This CDR3 region has 14 residues. In DNA, the CDR3 is TGTGCCAGTGGGACTAGCGGGGGCACCGGGGAGCTGTTTTTT. It specifies CASGTSGGTGELFF.

This clone occurred once. The chain couples TRBV9 to TRBJ2-5; 7 bases match TRBD2. The germline V gene has CDR1 SGDLS and CDR2 YYNGEE. The CDR3 length is 15 residues. J lost 2 bases, V lost 0 bases, and 4 bases had no gene match. As DNA, the CDR3 is TGTGCCAGCAGCGTAGGCTCTAGCGGACAAGAGACCCAGTACTTC. Translating it yields CASSVGSSGQETQYF.

The rearrangement joins TRBV5-1 to TRBJ1-6; perhaps TRBD1 as D (6 bases). The CDR3 covers 19 residues. Trimming left V 0 bases short and J 3 bases short, with 19 bases between. CDR1 and CDR2 (germline): SGHRS, YFSETQ. The CDR3 reads CASSLAVQGRGNYNSPLHF. DNA of the CDR3: TGCGCCAGCAGCTTGGCCGTACAGGGCAGGGGCAACTATAATTCACCCCTCCACTTT. The full variable domain, in which reference TRBV5-1 and TRBJ1-6 provide the parts outside the CDR3, is KAGVTQTPRYLIKTRGQQVTLSCSPISGHRSVSWYQQTPGQGLQFLFEYFSETQRNKGNFPGRFSGRQFSNSRSEMNVSTLELGDSALYLCASSLAVQGRGNYNSPLHFGNGTRLTVT.

The chain recombines TRBV5-5 with TRBJ2-3, with TRBD2 matching 15 bases. The CDR3 runs 18 residues. Germline V gene data show CDR1 as SGHKS and CDR2 as YYEKEE (reference sequence). J was trimmed by 1 base and V by 4 bases; bases with no gene match: 7. In DNA form, the CDR3 reads TGTGCCAGCAGCGACTGGACTAGCGGGGGGGGAGGCACAGATACGCAGTATTTT. This sequence encodes CASSDWTSGGGGTDTQYF.

The V call is TRBV6-5, the J call TRBJ1-1; D is uncertain. CDR1 and CDR2 (germline): MNHEY, SVGAGI. The CDR3 is 14 amino acids. Trimming removed 6 bases from V and 1 base from J, with 12 bases in between. This CDR3 reads CASSTEQRNTEAFF. CDR3 bases: TGTGCCAGCAGCACAGAGCAACGGAACACTGAAGCTTTCTTT.

This chain joins TRBV19 and TRBJ2-1; the match to TRBD2 covers 8 bases. With 5 bases clipped from V and 5 bases from J, the junction kept 11 bases outside the gene matches. CDR3 length equals 16 residues. CDR1 and CDR2 (germline): LNHDA, SQIVND (reference sequence). DNA for the CDR3: TGTGCCAGTAGTCCCTACGACGGGGGGGCCAACAATGAGCAGTTCTTC. Protein: CASSPYDGGANNEQFF.

The chain joins TRBV5-1 to TRBJ2-1, with TRBD2 matching 12 bases. This CDR3 is built from 16 residues. Looked up from germline, CDR1 is SGHRS and CDR2 is YFSETQ. After removal of 4 bases from V and 4 bases from J, the junction contained 6 bases not matched to a gene. CDR3 DNA: TGCGCCAGCAGCCCTCTGACTAGCGGGGGTTACAATGAGCAGTTCTTC. This gives the protein CASSPLTSGGYNEQFF.

The rearrangement links TRBV14 to TRBJ2-1, with TRBD1 matching over 9 bases. V lost 2 bases and J lost 6; bases outside the gene matches: 14. CDR1 and CDR2 from the germline V gene are SGHDN and FVKESK. This CDR3 is 18 amino acids long. In DNA, the CDR3 is TGTGCCAGCAGCCAACATTCTGGTTTCGGGACAGGGCGCAATGAGCAGTTCTTC. As protein: CASSQHSGFGTGRNEQFF.

The chain uses TRBV3-1 (or the pseudogene TRBV3-2) and TRBJ2-3; maybe TRBD1 (5 bases). Germline CDR1 LGHDT, CDR2 YNNKEL (reference sequence). V shed 1 base and J shed 0 bases, with 8 bases lying between them. The CDR3 has 15 amino acids. CDR3 coding DNA: TGTGCCAGCAGCCAAGCCCAGGGTAGCACAGATACGCAGTATTTT. Amino acid sequence: CASSQAQGSTDTQYF.

The chain couples TRBV29-1 to TRBJ1-3; a weak D match, TRBD1 (5 bases). Germline V gives CDR1 SQVTM, CDR2 ANQGSEA. CDR3 length: 14 residues. Trimming removed 7 bases at V and 4 bases at J, with 17 bases between. The DNA for the CDR3 is TGCAGCGCTGATAAAGGGGCAACGGGAAACACCATATATTTT. It encodes CSADKGATGNTIYF.